In its sample, the clone carrying this TCR beta chain was seen a few times. This specimen belongs to a study of T-cell reconstitution after alpha-beta-depleted transplantation in children. This CDR3 region has 15 residues. J lost 3 bases, V lost 0 bases, and 5 bases had no gene match. Germline values: CDR1 LGHDT, CDR2 YNNKEL (reference sequence). Using unique molecular identifiers, the investigators prepared the TCRbeta library. TCRdb fed the PCR reads into MiXCR, producing one record per CDR3 protein. The data hold some 340,000 distinct CDR3 sequences, with 10% observed a single time. This sequence was found in a human donor who donated a stem cell graft to a child with acute lymphoblastic leukemia. V usage is TRBV3-1 and J usage is TRBJ2-7; 7 bases are a match to TRBD1. The sequencing here drew on PBMCs from the stem cell graft donor, taken from the stem cell graft. CDR3 residues: CASSQDAAGGYEQYF. The CDR3 region has the DNA TGTGCCAGCAGCCAAGATGCGGCAGGGGGCTACGAGCAGTACTTC.